This TCR beta chain was profiled in a study of blood T cell repertoires in COVID-19. Only in-frame clones appear in the TCRdb table, and some are missing; sequencing was by immunoSEQ multiplex PCR. The repertoire has 200,000 or so clones, approximately 82% of them found once; the top ten carry approximately 2.3%. V was trimmed by 5 bases and J by 1 base, leaving 14 bases between them. The CDR3 runs to 15 residues. Germline CDR1 and CDR2: SGHVS and FQNEAQ. This receptor was taken from a man in his forties who had recovered from COVID-19. Input material: peripheral blood. The V and J genes are TRBV7-8 and TRBJ2-5; tentative D call: TRBD2 (5 bases). CDR3 protein: CASSPGMAAQETQYF. The DNA for the CDR3 is TGTGCCAGCAGCCCGGGGATGGCGGCCCAAGAGACCCAGTACTTC.